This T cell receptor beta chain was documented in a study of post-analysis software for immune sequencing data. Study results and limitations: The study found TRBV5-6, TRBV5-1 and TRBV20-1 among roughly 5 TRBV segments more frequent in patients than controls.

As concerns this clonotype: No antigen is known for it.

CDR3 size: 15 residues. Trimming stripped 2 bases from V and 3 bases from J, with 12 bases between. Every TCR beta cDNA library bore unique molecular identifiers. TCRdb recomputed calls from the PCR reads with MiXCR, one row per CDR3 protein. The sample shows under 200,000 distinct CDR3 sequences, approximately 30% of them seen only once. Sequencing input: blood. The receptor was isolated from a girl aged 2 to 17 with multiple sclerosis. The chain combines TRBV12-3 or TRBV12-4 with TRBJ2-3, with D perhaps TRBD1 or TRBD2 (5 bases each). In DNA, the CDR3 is TGTGCCAGCAGTTTATCAGGGAGAGTTACAGATACGCAGTATTTT. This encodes CASSLSGRVTDTQYF.